The clone carrying this TCR beta chain was detected many times. The antigen is undetermined. The data belong to a study of T cells after yellow fever vaccination. General observations from the study: The booster saw the reappearance of most primary-vaccination clones (nearly 98% CD4, about 88% CD8). CD4 and CD8 compartments shared a small share of clonotypes, likely from convergent recombination. Researchers report a weaker secondary response that nonetheless peaked faster, day 5 versus 15.

J gave up 1 base and V 4 bases, and 1 base lay outside the gene matches. CDR3 size: 14 residues. Per germline, CDR1 SGHDT and CDR2 YYEEEE. UMIs were added to TCR cDNA along with a universal primer site when it was made by 5'RACE template switching. TCRdb independently ran MiXCR on the 5' RACE reads; one entry per CDR3 protein. The data hold 300,000 or so distinct CDR3 sequences, with roughly 8% observed a single time. The starting material was PBMCs, obtained about 49 days after the first yellow fever vaccination. This TCR derives from a man between 18 and 29 years old who received the YFV17D yellow fever vaccine. This chain links TRBV5-6 with TRBJ2-7; 11 positions match TRBD1. CDR3 DNA sequence: TGTGCCAGCAGCCGGGACAGGGGGTCCTACGAGCAGTACTTC. Encoded protein: CASSRDRGSYEQYF.